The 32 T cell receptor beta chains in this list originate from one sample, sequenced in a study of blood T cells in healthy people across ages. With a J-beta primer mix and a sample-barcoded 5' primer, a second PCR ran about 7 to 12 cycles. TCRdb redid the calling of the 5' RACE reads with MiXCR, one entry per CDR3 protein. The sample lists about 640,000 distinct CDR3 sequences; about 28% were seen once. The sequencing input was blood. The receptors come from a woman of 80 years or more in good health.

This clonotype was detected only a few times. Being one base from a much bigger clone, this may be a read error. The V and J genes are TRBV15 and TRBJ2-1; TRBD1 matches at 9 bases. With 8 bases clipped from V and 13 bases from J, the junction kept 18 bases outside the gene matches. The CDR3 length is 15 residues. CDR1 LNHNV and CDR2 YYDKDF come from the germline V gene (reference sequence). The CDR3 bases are TGTGCCACCGGAATGATTACAGGGGGCGGAGAGACCCAGTTCTTC. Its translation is CATGMITGGGETQFF.

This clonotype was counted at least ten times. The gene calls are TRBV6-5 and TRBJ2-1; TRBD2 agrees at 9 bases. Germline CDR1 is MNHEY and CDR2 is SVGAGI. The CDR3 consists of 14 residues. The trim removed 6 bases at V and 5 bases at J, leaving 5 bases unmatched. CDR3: CASRSLAGNNEQFF. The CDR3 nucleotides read TGTGCCAGCAGATCCCTAGCGGGGAACAATGAGCAGTTCTTC.

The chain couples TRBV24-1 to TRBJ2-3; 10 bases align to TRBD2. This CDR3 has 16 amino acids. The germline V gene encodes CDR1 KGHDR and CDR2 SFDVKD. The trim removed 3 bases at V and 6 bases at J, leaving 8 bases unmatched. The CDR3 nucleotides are TGTGCCACCAGTGATAGACTAGCGGGCCTGGAGGATACGCAGTATTTT. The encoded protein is CATSDRLAGLEDTQYF.

For the CDR3, the DNA is TGTGCCATCAGTGAGGGTCGGGATAACTATGGCTACACCTTC. It encodes CAISEGRDNYGYTF. The gene calls are TRBV10-3 and TRBJ1-2; the D is unclear. Germline CDR1 reads ENHRY; CDR2 reads SYGVKD. This CDR3 comprises 14 residues. The V end was cut by 2 bases, the J end by 1 base, with 8 bases between.

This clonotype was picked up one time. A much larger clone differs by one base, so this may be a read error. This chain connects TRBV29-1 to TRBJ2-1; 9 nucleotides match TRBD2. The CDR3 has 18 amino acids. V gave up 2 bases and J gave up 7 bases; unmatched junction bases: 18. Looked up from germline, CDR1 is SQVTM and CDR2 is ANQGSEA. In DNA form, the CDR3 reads TGCAGCGTTGAATCTAATGTCATAGCCGGCGGGGGGGCAAATGAGCAGTTCTTC. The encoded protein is CSVESNVIAGGGANEQFF.

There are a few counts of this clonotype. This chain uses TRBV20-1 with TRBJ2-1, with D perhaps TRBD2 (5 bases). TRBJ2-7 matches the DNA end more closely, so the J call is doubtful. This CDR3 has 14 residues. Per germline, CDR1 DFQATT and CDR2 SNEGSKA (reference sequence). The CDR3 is CSAAIGSSYNEQYF. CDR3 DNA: TGCAGTGCTGCGATAGGGAGCTCCTACAATGAGCAGTACTTC.

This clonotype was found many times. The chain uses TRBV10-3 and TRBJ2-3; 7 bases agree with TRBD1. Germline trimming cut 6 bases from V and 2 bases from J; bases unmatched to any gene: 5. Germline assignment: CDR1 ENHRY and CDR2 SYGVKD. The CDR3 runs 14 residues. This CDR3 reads CAIRTGTATDTQYF. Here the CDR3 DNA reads TGTGCCATCAGGACCGGGACAGCCACAGATACGCAGTATTTT.

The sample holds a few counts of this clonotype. Here the CDR3 reads CSARVAPGQGVDSNQPQHF. CDR3 DNA: TGCAGTGCTAGAGTCGCGCCGGGACAGGGGGTAGATAGCAATCAGCCCCAGCATTTT. The genes are TRBV20-1 and TRBJ1-5, with TRBD1 matching over 11 bases. Germline V CDR1 and CDR2: DFQATT, SNEGSKA (reference sequence). The junction had 11 bases not matched to a gene; V was cut back by 1 base and J by 0 bases. CDR3 size: 19 residues.

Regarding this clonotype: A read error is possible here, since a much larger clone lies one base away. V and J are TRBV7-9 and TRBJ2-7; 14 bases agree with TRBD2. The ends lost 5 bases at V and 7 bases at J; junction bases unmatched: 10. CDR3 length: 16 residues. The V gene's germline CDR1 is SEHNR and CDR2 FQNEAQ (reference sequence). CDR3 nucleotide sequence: TGTGCCAGCAGCACATACGGGACTAGCGGGGGTTATGAGCAGTACTTC. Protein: CASSTYGTSGGYEQYF.

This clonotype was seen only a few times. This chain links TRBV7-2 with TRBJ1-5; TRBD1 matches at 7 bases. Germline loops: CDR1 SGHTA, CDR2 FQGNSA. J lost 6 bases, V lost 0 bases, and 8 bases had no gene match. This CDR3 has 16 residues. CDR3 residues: CASSLAGTAPGQPQHF. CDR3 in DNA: TGTGCCAGCAGCTTAGCCGGGACAGCCCCCGGTCAGCCCCAGCATTTT.

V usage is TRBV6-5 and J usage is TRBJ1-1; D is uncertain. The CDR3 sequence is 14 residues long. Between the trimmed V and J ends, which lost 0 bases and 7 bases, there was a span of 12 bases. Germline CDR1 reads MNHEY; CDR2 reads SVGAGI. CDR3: CASSYSSRMFEAFF. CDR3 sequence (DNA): TGTGCCAGCAGTTACTCGAGCAGGATGTTTGAAGCTTTCTTT.

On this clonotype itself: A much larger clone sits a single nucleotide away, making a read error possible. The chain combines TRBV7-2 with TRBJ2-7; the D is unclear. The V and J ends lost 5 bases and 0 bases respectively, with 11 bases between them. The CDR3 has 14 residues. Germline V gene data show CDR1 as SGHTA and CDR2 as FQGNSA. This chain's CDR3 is CASSTSYGSYEQYF. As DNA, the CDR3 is TGTGCCAGCAGCACCAGCTACGGCTCCTACGAGCAGTACTTC.

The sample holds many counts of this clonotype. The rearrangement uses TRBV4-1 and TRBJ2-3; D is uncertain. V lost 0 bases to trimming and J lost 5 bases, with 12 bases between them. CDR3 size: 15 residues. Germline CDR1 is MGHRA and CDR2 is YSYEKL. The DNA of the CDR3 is TGCGCCAGCAGCCAAGAAATGGAATTTGGAGATACGCAGTATTTT. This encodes CASSQEMEFGDTQYF.

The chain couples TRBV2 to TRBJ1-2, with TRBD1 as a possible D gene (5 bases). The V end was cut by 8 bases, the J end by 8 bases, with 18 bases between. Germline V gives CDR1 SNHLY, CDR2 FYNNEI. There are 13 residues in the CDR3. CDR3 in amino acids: CASVQGRLEGYTF. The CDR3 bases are TGTGCCAGCGTCCAGGGTCGATTAGAAGGCTACACCTTC.

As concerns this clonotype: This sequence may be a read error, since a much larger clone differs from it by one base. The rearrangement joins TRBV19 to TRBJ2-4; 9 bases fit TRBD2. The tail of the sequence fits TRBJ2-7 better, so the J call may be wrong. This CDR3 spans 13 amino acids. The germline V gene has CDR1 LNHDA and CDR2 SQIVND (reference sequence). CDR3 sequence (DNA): TGTGCCAGGGGTGCGGGGGGGCCCTACGAGCAGTACTTC. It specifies CARGAGGPYEQYF.

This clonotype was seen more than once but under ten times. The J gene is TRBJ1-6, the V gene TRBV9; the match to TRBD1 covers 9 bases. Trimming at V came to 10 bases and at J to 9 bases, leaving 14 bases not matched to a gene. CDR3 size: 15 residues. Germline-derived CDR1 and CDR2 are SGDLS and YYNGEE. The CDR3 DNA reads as TGTGCCCGCAATACCCCGGGACAGGGAGGTTCACCCCTCCACTTT. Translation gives CARNTPGQGGSPLHF.

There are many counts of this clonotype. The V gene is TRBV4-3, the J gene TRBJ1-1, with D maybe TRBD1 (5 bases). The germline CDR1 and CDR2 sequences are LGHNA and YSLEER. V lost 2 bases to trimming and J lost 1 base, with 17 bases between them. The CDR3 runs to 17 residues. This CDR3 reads CASSQSLGWGSNTEAFF. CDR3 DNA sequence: TGCGCCAGCAGCCAAAGCCTAGGTTGGGGCTCGAACACTGAAGCTTTCTTT.

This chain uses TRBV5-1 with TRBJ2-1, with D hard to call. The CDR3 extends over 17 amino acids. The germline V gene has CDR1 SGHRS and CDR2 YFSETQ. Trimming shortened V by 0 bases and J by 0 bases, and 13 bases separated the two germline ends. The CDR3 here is CASSLVQPPSSYNEQFF. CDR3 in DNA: TGCGCCAGCAGCTTGGTTCAGCCGCCAAGCTCCTACAATGAGCAGTTCTTC.

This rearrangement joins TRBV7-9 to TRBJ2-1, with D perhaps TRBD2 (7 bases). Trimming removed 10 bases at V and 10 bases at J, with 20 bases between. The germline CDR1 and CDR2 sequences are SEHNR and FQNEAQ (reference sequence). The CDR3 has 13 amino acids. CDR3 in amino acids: CAISVGGALEQFF. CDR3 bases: TGTGCCATCAGTGTTGGGGGGGCTTTAGAGCAGTTCTTC. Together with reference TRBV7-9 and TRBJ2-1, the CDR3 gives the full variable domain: DTGVSQNPRHKITKRGQNVTFRCDPISEHNRLYWYRQTLGQGPEFLTYFQNEAQLEKSRLLSDRFSAERPKGSFSTLEIQRTEQGDSAMYLCAISVGGALEQFFGPGTRLTVL.

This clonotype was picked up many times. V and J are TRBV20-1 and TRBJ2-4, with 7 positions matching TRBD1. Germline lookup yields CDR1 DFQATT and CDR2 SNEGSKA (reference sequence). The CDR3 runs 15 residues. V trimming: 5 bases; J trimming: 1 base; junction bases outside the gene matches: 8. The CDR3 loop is CSAYRGWRAKNIQYF. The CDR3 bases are TGCAGTGCTTACAGGGGATGGCGGGCCAAAAACATTCAGTACTTC.

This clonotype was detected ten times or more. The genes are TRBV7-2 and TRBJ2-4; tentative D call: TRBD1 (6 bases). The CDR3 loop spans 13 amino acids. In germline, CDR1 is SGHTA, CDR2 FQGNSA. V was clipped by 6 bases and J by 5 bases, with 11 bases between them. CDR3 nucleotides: TGTGCCAGCAGTTTCGGGACACAAAACATTCAGTACTTC. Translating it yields CASSFGTQNIQYF.

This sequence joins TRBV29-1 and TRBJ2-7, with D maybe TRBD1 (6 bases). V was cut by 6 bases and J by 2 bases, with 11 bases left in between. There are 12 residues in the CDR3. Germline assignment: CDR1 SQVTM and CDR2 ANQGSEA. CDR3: CSVGDIAYEQYF. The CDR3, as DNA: TGCAGCGTAGGGGACATAGCCTACGAGCAGTACTTC.

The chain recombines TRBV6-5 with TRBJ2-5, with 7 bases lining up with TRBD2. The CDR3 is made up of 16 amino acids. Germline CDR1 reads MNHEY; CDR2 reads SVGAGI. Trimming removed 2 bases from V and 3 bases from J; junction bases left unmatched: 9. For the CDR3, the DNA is TGTGCCAGCAGTTACGCGTCCGGGACTACCAAAGAGACCCAGTACTTC. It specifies CASSYASGTTKETQYF.

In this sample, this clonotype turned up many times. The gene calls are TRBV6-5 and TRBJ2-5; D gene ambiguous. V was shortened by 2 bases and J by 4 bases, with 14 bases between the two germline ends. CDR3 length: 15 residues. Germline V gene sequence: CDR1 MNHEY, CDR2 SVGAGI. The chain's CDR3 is CASSYRAGYGETQYF. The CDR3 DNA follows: TGTGCCAGCAGTTACCGTGCTGGATATGGAGAGACCCAGTACTTC.

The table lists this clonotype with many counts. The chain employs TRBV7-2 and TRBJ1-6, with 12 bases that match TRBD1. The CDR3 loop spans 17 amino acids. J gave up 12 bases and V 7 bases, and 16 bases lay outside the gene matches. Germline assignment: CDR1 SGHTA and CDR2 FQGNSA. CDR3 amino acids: CASTPAPPGTGGRPLHF. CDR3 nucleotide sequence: TGTGCCAGCACCCCGGCCCCCCCCGGGACAGGGGGCCGACCCCTCCACTTT. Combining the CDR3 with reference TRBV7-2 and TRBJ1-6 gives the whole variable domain GAGVSQSPSNKVTEKGKDVELRCDPISGHTALYWYRQSLGQGLEFLIYFQGNSAPDKSGLPSDRFSAERTGGSVSTLTIQRTQQEDSAVYLCASTPAPPGTGGRPLHFGNGTRLTVT.

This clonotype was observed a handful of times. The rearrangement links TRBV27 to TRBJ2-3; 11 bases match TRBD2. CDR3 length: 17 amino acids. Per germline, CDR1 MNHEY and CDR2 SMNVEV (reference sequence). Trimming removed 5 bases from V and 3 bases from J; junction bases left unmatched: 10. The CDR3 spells CASSLSRASGGTDTQYF. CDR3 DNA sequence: TGTGCCAGCAGTCTCTCACGGGCTAGCGGGGGGACAGATACGCAGTATTTT.

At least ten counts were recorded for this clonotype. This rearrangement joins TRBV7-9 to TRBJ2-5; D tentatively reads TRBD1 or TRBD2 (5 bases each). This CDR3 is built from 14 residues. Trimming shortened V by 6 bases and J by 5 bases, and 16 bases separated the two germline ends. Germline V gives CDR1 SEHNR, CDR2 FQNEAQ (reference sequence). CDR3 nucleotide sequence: TGTGCCAGCAGTCCCCCGGGGACGGGGGAGACCCAGTACTTC. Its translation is CASSPPGTGETQYF.

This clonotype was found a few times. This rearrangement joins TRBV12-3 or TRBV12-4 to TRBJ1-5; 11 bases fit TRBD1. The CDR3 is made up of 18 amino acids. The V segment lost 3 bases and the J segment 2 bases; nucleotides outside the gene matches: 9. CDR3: CASSLAGTGGRGNQPQHF. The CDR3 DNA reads TGTGCCAGCAGTTTGGCTGGGACAGGGGGAAGAGGCAATCAGCCCCAGCATTTT.

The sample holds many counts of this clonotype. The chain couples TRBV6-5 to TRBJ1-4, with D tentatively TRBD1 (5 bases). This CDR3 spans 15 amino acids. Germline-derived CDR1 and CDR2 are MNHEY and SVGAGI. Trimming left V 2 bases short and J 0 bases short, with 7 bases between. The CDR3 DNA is TGTGCCAGCAGTTACCGGGGCGCAACTAATGAAAAACTGTTTTTT. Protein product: CASSYRGATNEKLFF.

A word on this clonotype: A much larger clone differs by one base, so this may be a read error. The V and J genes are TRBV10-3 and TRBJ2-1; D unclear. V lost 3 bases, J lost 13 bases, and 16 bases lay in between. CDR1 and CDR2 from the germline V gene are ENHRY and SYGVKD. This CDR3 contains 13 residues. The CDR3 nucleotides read TGTGCCATCAGTGAACCCGTAGGAGAGACCCAGTTCTTC. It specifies CAISEPVGETQFF.

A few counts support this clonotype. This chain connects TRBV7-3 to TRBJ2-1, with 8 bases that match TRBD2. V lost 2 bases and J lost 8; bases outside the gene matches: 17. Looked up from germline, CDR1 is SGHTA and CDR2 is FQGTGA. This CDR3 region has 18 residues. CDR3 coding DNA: TGTGCCAGCAGCTTAGGGGGGCGCCGGGCGGGGGGCCGGGATGAGCAGTTCTTC. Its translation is CASSLGGRRAGGRDEQFF.

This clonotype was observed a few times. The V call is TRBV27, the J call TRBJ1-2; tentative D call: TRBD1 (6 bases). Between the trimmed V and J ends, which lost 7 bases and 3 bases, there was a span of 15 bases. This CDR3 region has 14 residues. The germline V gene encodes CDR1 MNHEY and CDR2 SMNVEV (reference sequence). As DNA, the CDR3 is TGTGCCAGCAAGCCGGTGGGGGCGTACTATGGCTACACCTTC. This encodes CASKPVGAYYGYTF.